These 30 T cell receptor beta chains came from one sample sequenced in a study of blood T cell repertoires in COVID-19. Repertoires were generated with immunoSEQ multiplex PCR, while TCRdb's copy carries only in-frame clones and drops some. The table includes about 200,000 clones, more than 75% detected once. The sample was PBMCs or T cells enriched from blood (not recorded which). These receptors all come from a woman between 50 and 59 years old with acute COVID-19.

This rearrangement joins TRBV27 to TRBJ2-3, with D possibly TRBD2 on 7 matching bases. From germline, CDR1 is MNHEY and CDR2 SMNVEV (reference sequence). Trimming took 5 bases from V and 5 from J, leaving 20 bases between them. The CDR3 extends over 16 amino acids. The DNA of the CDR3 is TGTGCCAGCAGTCCGCTGGGGGCGGGGGCTCAAGATACGCAGTATTTT. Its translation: CASSPLGAGAQDTQYF.

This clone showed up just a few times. In DNA form, the CDR3 reads TGTGCCAGCAGCTCCCTCGGGGATGATGGCTACACCTTC. Protein product: CASSSLGDDGYTF. The rearrangement uses TRBV11-1 and TRBJ1-2, with no clear D. CDR3 size: 13 residues. Germline-derived CDR1 and CDR2 are SGHAT and FQDESV (reference sequence). V was clipped by 4 bases and J by 6 bases, with 12 bases between them.

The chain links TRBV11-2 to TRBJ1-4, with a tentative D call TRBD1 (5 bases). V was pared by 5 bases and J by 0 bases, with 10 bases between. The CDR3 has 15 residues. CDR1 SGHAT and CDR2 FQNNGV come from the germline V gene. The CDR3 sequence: CASSLDSATNEKLFF. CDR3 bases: TGTGCCAGCAGCCTCGACAGTGCAACTAATGAAAAACTGTTTTTT.

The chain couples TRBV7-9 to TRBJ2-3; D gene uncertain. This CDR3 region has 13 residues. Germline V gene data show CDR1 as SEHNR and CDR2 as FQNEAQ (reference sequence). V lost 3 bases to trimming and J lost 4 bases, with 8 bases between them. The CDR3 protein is CASSFPSSDTQYF. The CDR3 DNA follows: TGTGCCAGCAGCTTCCCCAGTTCAGATACGCAGTATTTT.

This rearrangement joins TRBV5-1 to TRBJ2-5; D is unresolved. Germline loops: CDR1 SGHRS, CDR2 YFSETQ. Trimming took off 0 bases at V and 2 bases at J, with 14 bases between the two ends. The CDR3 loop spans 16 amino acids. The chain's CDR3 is CASSLGSGGSQETQYF. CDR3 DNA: TGCGCCAGCAGCTTGGGTTCTGGCGGATCGCAAGAGACCCAGTACTTC.

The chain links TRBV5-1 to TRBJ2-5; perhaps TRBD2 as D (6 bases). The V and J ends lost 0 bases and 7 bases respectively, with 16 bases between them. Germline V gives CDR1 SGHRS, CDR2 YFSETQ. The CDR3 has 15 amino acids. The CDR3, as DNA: TGCGCCAGCAGCTTGGCAATATCCGTCGGGGGGACCCAGTACTTC. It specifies CASSLAISVGGTQYF.

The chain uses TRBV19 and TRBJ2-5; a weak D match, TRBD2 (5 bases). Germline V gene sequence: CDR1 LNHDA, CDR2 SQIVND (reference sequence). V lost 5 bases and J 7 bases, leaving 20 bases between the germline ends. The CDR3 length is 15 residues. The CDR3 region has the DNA TGTGCCAGTAGTCCTCAGAGTAGCGCCCGAGGGACCCAGTACTTC. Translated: CASSPQSSARGTQYF. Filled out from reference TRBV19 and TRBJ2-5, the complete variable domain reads DGGITQSPKYLFRKEGQNVTLSCEQNLNHDAMYWYRQDPGQGLRLIYYSQIVNDFQKGDIAEGYSVSREKKESFPLTVTSAQKNPTAFYLCASSPQSSARGTQYFGPGTRLLVL.

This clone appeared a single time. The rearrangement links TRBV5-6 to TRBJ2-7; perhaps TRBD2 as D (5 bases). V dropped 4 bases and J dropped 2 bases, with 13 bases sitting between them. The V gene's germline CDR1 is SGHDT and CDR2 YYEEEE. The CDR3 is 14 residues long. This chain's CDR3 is CASSLRAATYEQYV. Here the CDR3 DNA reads TGTGCCAGCAGCCTGCGGGCAGCTACCTACGAGCAGTACGTC.

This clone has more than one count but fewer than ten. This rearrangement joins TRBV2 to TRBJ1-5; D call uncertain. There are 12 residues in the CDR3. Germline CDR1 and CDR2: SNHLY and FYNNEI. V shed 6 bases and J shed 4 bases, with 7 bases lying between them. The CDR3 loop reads CASSSRNQPQHF. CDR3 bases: TGTGCCAGCAGCTCACGGAATCAGCCCCAGCATTTT.

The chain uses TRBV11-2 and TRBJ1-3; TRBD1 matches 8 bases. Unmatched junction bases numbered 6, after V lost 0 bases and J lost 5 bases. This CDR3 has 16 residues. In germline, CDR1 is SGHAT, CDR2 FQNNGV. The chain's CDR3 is CASSLDRTGLRNTIYF. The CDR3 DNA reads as TGTGCCAGCAGCTTAGACCGGACAGGGCTCCGAAACACCATATATTTT.

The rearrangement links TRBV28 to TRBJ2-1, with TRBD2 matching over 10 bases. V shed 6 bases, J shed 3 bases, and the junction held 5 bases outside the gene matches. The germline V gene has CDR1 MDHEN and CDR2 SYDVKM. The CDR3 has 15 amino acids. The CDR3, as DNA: TGTGCCAGCAGGGGAGCGGGGGGGTTCTACAATGAGCAGTTCTTC. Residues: CASRGAGGFYNEQFF.

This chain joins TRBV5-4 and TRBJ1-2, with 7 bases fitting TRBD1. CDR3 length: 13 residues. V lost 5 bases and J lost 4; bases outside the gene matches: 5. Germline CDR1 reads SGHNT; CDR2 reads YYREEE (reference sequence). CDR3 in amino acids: CASRGDRIYGYTF. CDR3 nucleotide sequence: TGTGCCAGCAGGGGGGACAGAATCTATGGCTACACCTTC. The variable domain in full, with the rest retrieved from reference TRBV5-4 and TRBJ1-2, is ETGVTQSPTHLIKTRGQQVTLRCSSQSGHNTVSWYQQALGQGPQFIFQYYREEENGRGNFPPRFSGLQFPNYSSELNVNALELDDSALYLCASRGDRIYGYTFGSGTRLTVV.

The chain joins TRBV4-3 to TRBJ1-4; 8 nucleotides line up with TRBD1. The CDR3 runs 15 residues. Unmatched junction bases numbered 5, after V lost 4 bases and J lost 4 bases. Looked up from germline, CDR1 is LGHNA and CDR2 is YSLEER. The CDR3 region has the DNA TGCGCCAGCAGCCCGACAGGGGCCCTTAATGAAAAACTGTTTTTT. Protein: CASSPTGALNEKLFF.

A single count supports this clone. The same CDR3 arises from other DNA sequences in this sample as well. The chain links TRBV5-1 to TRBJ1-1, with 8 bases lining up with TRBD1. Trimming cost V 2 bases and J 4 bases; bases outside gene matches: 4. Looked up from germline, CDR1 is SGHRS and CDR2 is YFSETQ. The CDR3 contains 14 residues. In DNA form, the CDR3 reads TGCGCCAGCAGCTTACAGGGGGTCGGCACTGAAGCTTTCTTT. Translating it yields CASSLQGVGTEAFF.

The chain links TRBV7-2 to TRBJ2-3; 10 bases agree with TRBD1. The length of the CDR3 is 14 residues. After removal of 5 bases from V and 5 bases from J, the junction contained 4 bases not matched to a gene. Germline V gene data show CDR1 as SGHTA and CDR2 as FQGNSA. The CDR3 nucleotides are TGTGCCAGCAGCCAGGGACAGGGGAGAGATACGCAGTATTTT. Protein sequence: CASSQGQGRDTQYF.

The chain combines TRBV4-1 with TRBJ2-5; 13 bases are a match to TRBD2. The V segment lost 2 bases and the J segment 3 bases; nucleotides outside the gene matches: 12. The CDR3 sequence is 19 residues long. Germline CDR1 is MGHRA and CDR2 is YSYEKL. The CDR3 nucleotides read TGCGCCAGCAGCCAACCCCCCCTGACTAGCGGGGGGCCGAAAGAGACCCAGTACTTC. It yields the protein CASSQPPLTSGGPKETQYF.

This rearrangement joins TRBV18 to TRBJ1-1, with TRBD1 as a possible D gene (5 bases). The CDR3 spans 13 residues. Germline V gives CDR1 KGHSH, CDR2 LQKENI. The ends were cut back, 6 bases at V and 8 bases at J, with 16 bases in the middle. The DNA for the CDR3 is TGTGCCAGCTCCGCCGGGCAGCGGGGCGAAGCTTTCTTT. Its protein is CASSAGQRGEAFF. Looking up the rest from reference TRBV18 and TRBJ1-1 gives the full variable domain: NAGVMQNPRHLVRRRGQEARLRCSPMKGHSHVYWYRQLPEEGLKFMVYLQKENIIDESGMPKERFSAEFPKEGPSILRIQQVVRGDSAAYFCASSAGQRGEAFFGQGTRLTVV.

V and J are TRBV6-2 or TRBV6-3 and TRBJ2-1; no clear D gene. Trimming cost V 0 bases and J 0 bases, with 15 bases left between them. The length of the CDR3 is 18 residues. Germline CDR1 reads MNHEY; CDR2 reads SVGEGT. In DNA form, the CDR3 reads TGTGCCAGCAGTTACTCGATGTCGACGGGTTACTCCTACAATGAGCAGTTCTTC. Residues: CASSYSMSTGYSYNEQFF.

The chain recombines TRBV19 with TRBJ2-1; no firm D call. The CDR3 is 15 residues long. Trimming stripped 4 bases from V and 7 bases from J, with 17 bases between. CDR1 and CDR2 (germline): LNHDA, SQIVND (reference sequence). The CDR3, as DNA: TGTGCCAGTAGTACCCGGGTATCGAGCGAAAATGAGCAGTTCTTC. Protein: CASSTRVSSENEQFF.

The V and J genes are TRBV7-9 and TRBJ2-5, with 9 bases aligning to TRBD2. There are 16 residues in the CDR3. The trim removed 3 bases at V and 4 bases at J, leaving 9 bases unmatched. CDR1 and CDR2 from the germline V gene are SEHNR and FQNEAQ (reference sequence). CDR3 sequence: CASSFPSAGGRETQYF. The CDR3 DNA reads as TGTGCCAGCAGCTTCCCGTCGGCGGGGGGGAGAGAGACCCAGTACTTC.

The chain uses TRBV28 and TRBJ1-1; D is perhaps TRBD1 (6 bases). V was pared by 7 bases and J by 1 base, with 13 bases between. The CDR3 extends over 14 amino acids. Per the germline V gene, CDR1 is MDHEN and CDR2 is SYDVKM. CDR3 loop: CASTPTGTNTEAFF. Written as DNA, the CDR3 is TGTGCCAGCACCCCCACAGGGACGAACACTGAAGCTTTCTTT.

The CDR3 is CASSLGAPYSNQPQHF. The CDR3 bases are TGTGCCAGCAGCTTAGGGGCACCTTATAGCAATCAGCCCCAGCATTTT. This chain connects TRBV7-6 to TRBJ1-5, with D unresolved. CDR3 size: 16 residues. CDR1 and CDR2 (germline): SGHVS, FNYEAQ. V lost 1 base and J 0 bases, leaving 10 bases between the germline ends.

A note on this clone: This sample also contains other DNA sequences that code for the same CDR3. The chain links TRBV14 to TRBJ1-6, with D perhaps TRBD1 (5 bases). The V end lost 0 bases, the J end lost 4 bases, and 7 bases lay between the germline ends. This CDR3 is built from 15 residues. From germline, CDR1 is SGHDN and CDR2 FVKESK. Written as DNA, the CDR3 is TGTGCCAGCAGCCAAGAGGGGCAGTATAATTCACCCCTCCACTTT. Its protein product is CASSQEGQYNSPLHF.

The CDR3 bases are TGCAGTGCTAAAGGAGGGCCTGGCTACACCTTC. Translating it yields CSAKGGPGYTF. The chain is built from TRBV20-1 and TRBJ1-2, with no clear D. The CDR3 has 11 residues. Trimming removed 4 bases at V and 7 bases at J, with 10 bases between. Germline lookup yields CDR1 DFQATT and CDR2 SNEGSKA (reference sequence).

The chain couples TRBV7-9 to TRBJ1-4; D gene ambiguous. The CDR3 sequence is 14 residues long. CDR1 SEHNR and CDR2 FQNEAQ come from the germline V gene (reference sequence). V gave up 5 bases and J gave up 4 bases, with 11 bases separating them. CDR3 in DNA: TGTGCCAGCAGCCCGACGGACTTTAATGAAAAACTGTTTTTT. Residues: CASSPTDFNEKLFF.

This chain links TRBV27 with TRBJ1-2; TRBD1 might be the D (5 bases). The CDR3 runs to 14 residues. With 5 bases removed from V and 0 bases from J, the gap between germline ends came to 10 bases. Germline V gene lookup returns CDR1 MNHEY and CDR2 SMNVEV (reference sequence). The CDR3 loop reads CASSTGGPNYGYTF. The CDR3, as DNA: TGTGCCAGCAGTACGGGGGGACCTAACTATGGCTACACCTTC.

The CDR3 nucleotides read TGTGCCAGCAGCCGACTAGCGGGGGGGCGGAAGCAGTTCTTC. Protein: CASSRLAGGRKQFF. The J gene is TRBJ2-1, the V gene TRBV3-1 (or the pseudogene TRBV3-2), with 14 nucleotides matching TRBD2. Germline V gene lookup returns CDR1 LGHDT and CDR2 YNNKEL (reference sequence). The CDR3 sequence is 14 residues long. V gave up 4 bases and J gave up 11 bases; unmatched junction bases: 4.

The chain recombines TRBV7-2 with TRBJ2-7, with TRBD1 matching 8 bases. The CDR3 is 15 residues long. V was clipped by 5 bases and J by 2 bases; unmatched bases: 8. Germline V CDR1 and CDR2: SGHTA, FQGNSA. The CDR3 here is CASSPGQVVPYEQYV. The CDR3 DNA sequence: TGTGCCAGCAGCCCGGGACAGGTCGTCCCCTACGAGCAGTACGTC.

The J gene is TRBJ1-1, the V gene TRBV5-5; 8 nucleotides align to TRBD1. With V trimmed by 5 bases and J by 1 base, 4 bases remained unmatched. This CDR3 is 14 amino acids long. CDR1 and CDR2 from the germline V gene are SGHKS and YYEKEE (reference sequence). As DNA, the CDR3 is TGTGCCAGCAGACTTCAGGGGGCGAACACTGAAGCTTTCTTT. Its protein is CASRLQGANTEAFF.

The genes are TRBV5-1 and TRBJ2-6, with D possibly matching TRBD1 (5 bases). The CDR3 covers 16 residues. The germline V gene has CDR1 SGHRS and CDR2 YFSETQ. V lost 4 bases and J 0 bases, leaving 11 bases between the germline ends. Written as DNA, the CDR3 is TGCGCCAGCAGCCCGAGACAGTTCTCTGGGGCCAACGTCCTGACTTTC. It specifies CASSPRQFSGANVLTF.